The clone carrying this TCR beta chain has more than one count but fewer than ten. The antigen remains undetermined. The sample belongs to a study of T-cell reconstitution after alpha-beta-depleted transplantation in children. Overall study results and limits: About two months after transplant, alpha-beta T cells reportedly came from several hundred expanded graft clones.

Unique molecular identifiers tagged the TCRbeta library. TCRdb reprocessed the PCR reads via MiXCR and lists one record per CDR3 protein. The sample consists of hundreds of thousands of distinct CDR3 sequences, around 23% of them appearing once. The length of the CDR3 is 15 residues. Trimming cost V 4 bases and J 0 bases, with 9 bases left between them. Germline V gives CDR1 MNHEY, CDR2 SVGEGT. The chain has TRBV6-2 or TRBV6-3 and TRBJ2-2; the D gene is possibly TRBD2 (6 bases). Sample: PBMCs, mostly from graft donor cells, taken 360 days after TCRalphabeta/CD19-depleted stem cell transplant. This receptor was taken from a boy under three years old who had a stem cell transplant for acute myeloid leukemia, so the T cells may come from the graft donor. The CDR3 loop reads CASSFSGSNTGELFF. The DNA for the CDR3 is TGTGCCAGCAGTTTCAGCGGGTCGAACACCGGGGAGCTGTTTTTT.